This is a list of T cell receptor beta chains from one sample in a study of beta chain features in type 1 diabetes. Some clones are missing from TCRdb's copy, which holds only in-frame ones; the method was immunoSEQ multiplex PCR. The data hold around 56,000 clones, with roughly half observed a single time. The sample taken for sequencing was Tregs from blood. The receptor source for this set is a woman aged 40 to 50 with type 1 diabetes. Both conserved end residues are trimmed from each CDR3. Fields, in order: V gene, J gene, D gene, CDR3 protein. The D gene is left open where the match is weak.

V: TRBV7-2; J: .; D: TRBD2; CDR3: ASSLARTSSEQY
V: TRBV28; J: TRBJ1-2; D: TRBD1; CDR3: ASSPSERGPANYGYT
V: TRBV7-9; J: TRBJ2-4; D: TRBD1; CDR3: ASSGGQKNIQY
V: TRBV5-6; J: TRBJ2-1; D: TRBD2; CDR3: ASSLGTAGDEQF
V: TRBV7-9; J: TRBJ2-2; D: .; CDR3: ASSLISGELF
V: TRBV11-2; J: TRBJ2-5; D: TRBD2; CDR3: ASSSRRGIYQETQY
V: TRBV19; J: TRBJ2-2; D: TRBD1; CDR3: ASSPWTGSNTGELF
V: TRBV10-3; J: TRBJ2-1; D: TRBD2; CDR3: AISERGVGSYNEQF
V: TRBV2; J: TRBJ1-2; D: .; CDR3: ASSGRRGDYGYT
V: TRBV29-1; J: .; D: TRBD1; CDR3: SVRTGQGVGETQY
V: TRBV7-2; J: TRBJ2-7; D: .; CDR3: ASSLDAGAGEQY
V: TRBV14; J: TRBJ1-1; D: .; CDR3: ASSQVGEAAF